This is a list of T cell receptor beta chains from one sample in a study of PD-1 blockade in classical Hodgkin lymphoma. TCRdb's copy holds only in-frame clones and misses some; the assay was immunoSEQ multiplex PCR. This table holds about 25,000 clones, 85% to 90% found once. Sequencing was performed on peripheral blood mononuclear cells (PBMCs), taken at baseline. These receptors were taken from a human donor with classical Hodgkin lymphoma. Both conserved end residues are part of each CDR3. A D gene is named only where the DNA matches it firmly. For some rows the clone size is stated as once, few or many, or as a class when expanded; others skip it.

d_gene: -
v_gene: TRBV5-1
j_gene: TRBJ2-1
abundance: few
len: 11
CDR3aa: CASSFNNEQFF
CDR3nt: TGCGCCAGCAGCTTCAACAATGAGCAGTTCTTC

d_gene: -
v_gene: TRBV5-1
j_gene: TRBJ1-1
abundance: -
len: 14
CDR3aa: CASRTDAANTEAFF
CDR3nt: TGCGCCAGCAGGACAGACGCAGCGAACACTGAAGCTTTCTTT

d_gene: TRBD1
v_gene: TRBV5-1
j_gene: TRBJ1-1
abundance: -
len: 15
CDR3aa: CASSLMGDRVSEAFF
CDR3nt: TGCGCCAGCAGCTTGATGGGGGACAGGGTCTCTGAAGCTTTCTTT

d_gene: -
v_gene: TRBV5-1
j_gene: TRBJ2-7
abundance: -
len: 14
CDR3aa: CASSPAGLGDEQYF
CDR3nt: TGCGCCAGCAGCCCGGCGGGGCTAGGGGACGAGCAGTACTTC

d_gene: -
v_gene: TRBV27
j_gene: TRBJ1-5
abundance: -
len: 14
CDR3aa: CASSMDNLKDSQHF
CDR3nt: TGTGCCAGCAGTATGGACAACCTCAAAGATTCCCAGCATTTT

d_gene: TRBD1
v_gene: TRBV7-9
j_gene: TRBJ1-2
abundance: -
len: 14
CDR3aa: CAGRSDRTSYGYTF
CDR3nt: TGTGCCGGGCGATCGGACAGGACCTCCTATGGCTACACCTTC

d_gene: -
v_gene: TRBV5-4
j_gene: TRBJ1-2
abundance: -
len: 12
CDR3aa: CASSSGAPGYTF
CDR3nt: TGTGCCAGCAGCTCAGGGGCTCCTGGCTACACCTTC

d_gene: -
v_gene: TRBV27
j_gene: TRBJ2-3
abundance: -
len: 16
CDR3aa: CASSLSIQGGTDTQYF
CDR3nt: TGTGCCAGCAGTTTATCGATACAGGGGGGGACAGATACGCAGTATTTT

d_gene: -
v_gene: TRBV2
j_gene: TRBJ2-4
abundance: -
len: 13
CDR3aa: CASTAVAKNIQYF
CDR3nt: TGTGCCAGCACGGCGGTAGCCAAAAACATTCAGTACTTC

d_gene: TRBD2
v_gene: TRBV9
j_gene: TRBJ2-5
abundance: -
len: 15
CDR3aa: CASSVALGGRETQYF
CDR3nt: TGTGCCAGCAGCGTAGCTTTGGGAGGGCGTGAGACCCAGTACTTC

d_gene: TRBD2
v_gene: TRBV7-3
j_gene: TRBJ2-3
abundance: -
len: 15
CDR3aa: CASSEPGGPTDTQYF
CDR3nt: TGTGCCAGCAGCGAGCCGGGGGGGCCCACAGATACGCAGTATTTT

d_gene: TRBD2
v_gene: TRBV7-6
j_gene: TRBJ2-1
abundance: once
len: 17
CDR3aa: CASSLAVLAGGPGEQFF
CDR3nt: TGTGCCAGCAGCTTAGCCGTTCTAGCGGGGGGGCCTGGTGAGCAGTTCTTC

d_gene: TRBD1
v_gene: TRBV15
j_gene: TRBJ2-5
abundance: -
len: 14
CDR3aa: CATSRNRGQETQYF
CDR3nt: TGTGCCACCAGCAGAAACAGGGGACAAGAGACCCAGTACTTC

d_gene: -
v_gene: TRBV4-3
j_gene: TRBJ2-1
abundance: -
len: 15
CDR3aa: CASSLDYSSYNEQFF
CDR3nt: TGCGCCAGCAGCTTAGATTATAGCTCCTACAATGAGCAGTTCTTC

d_gene: -
v_gene: TRBV7-9
j_gene: TRBJ2-1
abundance: -
len: 15
CDR3aa: CASSLTTRSYNEQFF
CDR3nt: TGTGCCAGCAGCTTAACGACTCGCTCCTACAATGAGCAGTTCTTC

d_gene: -
v_gene: TRBV5-1
j_gene: TRBJ2-7
abundance: -
len: 17
CDR3aa: CASSARPPGSGEYEQYF
CDR3nt: TGCGCCAGCAGCGCTAGACCCCCGGGGTCAGGGGAGTACGAGCAGTACTTC

d_gene: TRBD2
v_gene: TRBV29-1
j_gene: TRBJ2-1
abundance: -
len: 13
CDR3aa: CSVRSGGATEQFF
CDR3nt: TGCAGCGTTCGGAGCGGGGGGGCCACTGAGCAGTTCTTC

d_gene: -
v_gene: TRBV9
j_gene: TRBJ2-2
abundance: -
len: 15
CDR3aa: CASSAGTLRSGELFF
CDR3nt: TGTGCCAGCAGCGCGGGTACACTGCGGTCCGGGGAGCTGTTTTTT

d_gene: -
v_gene: TRBV19
j_gene: TRBJ1-6
abundance: few
len: 14
CDR3aa: CASSIPSHDPPLHF
CDR3nt: TGTGCCAGTAGTATACCCTCACACGATCCACCCCTCCACTTT

d_gene: -
v_gene: TRBV11-1
j_gene: TRBJ1-5
abundance: -
len: 14
CDR3aa: CASSLDSGTQPQHF
CDR3nt: TGTGCCAGCAGCTTAGATTCAGGGACTCAGCCCCAGCATTTT

d_gene: -
v_gene: TRBV4-3
j_gene: TRBJ2-2
abundance: -
len: 13
CDR3aa: CASSQGYTGELFF
CDR3nt: TGCGCCAGCAGCCAAGGTTACACCGGGGAGCTGTTTTTT

d_gene: -
v_gene: TRBV5-1
j_gene: TRBJ2-2
abundance: -
len: 12
CDR3aa: CASSVNTGELFF
CDR3nt: TGCGCCAGCAGCGTCAACACCGGGGAGCTGTTTTTT

d_gene: -
v_gene: TRBV4-1
j_gene: TRBJ2-7
abundance: -
len: 14
CDR3aa: CASSQEPSTYEQYF
CDR3nt: TGCGCCAGCAGCCAAGAACCCAGTACCTACGAGCAGTACTTC

d_gene: TRBD1
v_gene: TRBV14
j_gene: TRBJ2-2
abundance: -
len: 15
CDR3aa: CASSSGTDNTGELFF
CDR3nt: TGTGCCAGCAGCTCTGGGACAGACAACACCGGGGAGCTGTTTTTT

d_gene: -
v_gene: TRBV28
j_gene: TRBJ2-2
abundance: -
len: 14
CDR3aa: CASRGQLNTGELFF
CDR3nt: TGTGCCAGCAGGGGGCAACTGAACACCGGGGAGCTGTTTTTT

d_gene: -
v_gene: TRBV27
j_gene: TRBJ1-5
abundance: -
len: 21
CDR3aa: CASSLADILDRNLNSNQPQHF
CDR3nt: TGTGCCAGCAGTTTAGCGGACATATTGGACAGAAACCTTAATAGCAATCAGCCCCAGCATTTT

d_gene: TRBD1
v_gene: TRBV11-2
j_gene: TRBJ1-5
abundance: -
len: 14
CDR3aa: CASSPGQANQPQHF
CDR3nt: TGTGCCAGCAGCCCCGGACAGGCCAATCAGCCCCAGCATTTT

d_gene: -
v_gene: TRBV5-1
j_gene: TRBJ1-1
abundance: -
len: 14
CDR3aa: CASSPQGLANEAFF
CDR3nt: TGCGCCAGCAGCCCCCAGGGATTGGCTAATGAAGCTTTCTTT

d_gene: -
v_gene: TRBV27
j_gene: TRBJ1-3
abundance: few
len: 13
CDR3aa: CASSLSSGNTIYF
CDR3nt: TGTGCCAGCAGTTTGAGCTCTGGAAACACCATATATTTT

d_gene: -
v_gene: TRBV7-9
j_gene: TRBJ1-6
abundance: once
len: 13
CDR3aa: CASSQDPWGALHF
CDR3nt: TGTGCCAGCAGCCAGGACCCCTGGGGGGCCCTCCACTTT

d_gene: -
v_gene: TRBV7-9
j_gene: TRBJ2-3
abundance: -
len: 15
CDR3aa: CASSAFRGSTDTQYF
CDR3nt: TGTGCCAGCAGCGCCTTTAGGGGTAGCACAGATACGCAGTATTTT

d_gene: TRBD2
v_gene: TRBV2
j_gene: TRBJ2-3
abundance: -
len: 16
CDR3aa: CASSGYFGGASDTQYF
CDR3nt: TGTGCCAGCAGTGGGTATTTCGGGGGGGCCTCGGATACGCAGTATTTT

d_gene: -
v_gene: TRBV11-2
j_gene: TRBJ2-7
abundance: -
len: 13
CDR3aa: CASSLTSSYEQYF
CDR3nt: TGTGCCAGCAGCCTTACCTCTTCCTACGAGCAGTACTTC

d_gene: TRBD1
v_gene: TRBV7-9
j_gene: TRBJ1-4
abundance: -
len: 15
CDR3aa: CASSEQGAPNEKLFF
CDR3nt: TGTGCCAGCAGCGAACAGGGGGCGCCTAATGAAAAACTGTTTTTT

d_gene: -
v_gene: TRBV19
j_gene: TRBJ1-2
abundance: -
len: 11
CDR3aa: CASSIERGYTF
CDR3nt: TGTGCCAGTAGTATTGAGCGTGGCTACACCTTC

d_gene: TRBD1
v_gene: TRBV5-1
j_gene: TRBJ2-5
abundance: -
len: 15
CDR3aa: CASSGTTGPQETQYF
CDR3nt: TGCGCCAGCAGCGGAACGACAGGGCCCCAAGAGACCCAGTACTTC

d_gene: -
v_gene: TRBV10-3
j_gene: TRBJ2-3
abundance: -
len: 13
CDR3aa: CAISPYSSYTQYF
CDR3nt: TGTGCCATCAGTCCGTATTCCTCGTATACGCAGTATTTT

d_gene: -
v_gene: TRBV7-2
j_gene: TRBJ2-3
abundance: -
len: 11
CDR3aa: CASLSTDTQYF
CDR3nt: TGTGCCAGCTTGAGCACAGATACGCAGTATTTT

d_gene: TRBD1
v_gene: TRBV7-4
j_gene: TRBJ1-3
abundance: once
len: 16
CDR3aa: CASSFSRDRAGNTIYF
CDR3nt: TGTGCCAGCAGCTTTAGCCGGGACAGGGCTGGAAACACCATATATTTT

d_gene: -
v_gene: TRBV7-6
j_gene: TRBJ1-5
abundance: -
len: 14
CDR3aa: CASSLKWESESQHF
CDR3nt: TGTGCCAGCAGCTTAAAGTGGGAGTCGGAGTCCCAGCATTTT

d_gene: -
v_gene: TRBV4-3
j_gene: TRBJ1-5
abundance: -
len: 14
CDR3aa: CASSQDSSNQPQHF
CDR3nt: TGCGCCAGCAGCCAAGATTCCAGCAATCAGCCCCAGCATTTT

d_gene: -
v_gene: TRBV10-3
j_gene: TRBJ2-7
abundance: -
len: 12
CDR3aa: CAISESSGGQYF
CDR3nt: TGTGCCATCAGTGAGTCGTCCGGAGGGCAGTACTTC

d_gene: -
v_gene: TRBV4-1
j_gene: TRBJ2-7
abundance: once
len: 16
CDR3aa: CASSQATWTEGHEQYF
CDR3nt: TGCGCCAGCAGCCAAGCTACTTGGACGGAGGGCCACGAGCAGTACTTC

d_gene: -
v_gene: TRBV28
j_gene: TRBJ1-6
abundance: -
len: 16
CDR3aa: CASSLSTYSYNSPLHF
CDR3nt: TGTGCCAGCAGTTTAAGCACTTACTCCTATAATTCACCCCTCCACTTT

d_gene: -
v_gene: TRBV10-2
j_gene: TRBJ1-5
abundance: -
len: 18
CDR3aa: CASSESGVAGRVHQPQHF
CDR3nt: TGCGCCAGCAGTGAGTCGGGGGTGGCGGGGAGAGTACATCAGCCCCAGCATTTT

d_gene: TRBD1
v_gene: TRBV5-1
j_gene: TRBJ2-3
abundance: -
len: 15
CDR3aa: CASSLVGTGADTQYF
CDR3nt: TGCGCCAGCAGCTTGGTAGGGACAGGGGCAGATACGCAGTATTTT

d_gene: -
v_gene: TRBV7-9
j_gene: TRBJ1-6
abundance: -
len: 13
CDR3aa: CASSITGVSPLHF
CDR3nt: TGTGCCAGCAGCATTACTGGAGTTTCACCCCTCCACTTT